The T cell receptor (beta chain) described here comes from a study of early T cells in non-severe SARS-CoV-2 infection. TCRdb passed the 5' RACE reads through MiXCR, listing each CDR3 protein once. This sample has 25,000 to 35,000 distinct CDR3 sequences, with roughly 6% found just once. Germline V gives CDR1 MNHEY, CDR2 SMNVEV (reference sequence). The CDR3 consists of 13 residues. Trimming removed 3 bases at V and 2 bases at J, with 7 bases between. This clonotype was picked up a small number of times. The sample consisted of whole blood. The clonotype comes from an adult who was a healthcare worker with PCR-confirmed SARS-CoV-2 infection or an uninfected control (not recorded which). This sequence joins TRBV27 and TRBJ2-5, with D uncertain. CDR3 nucleotide sequence: TGTGCCAGCAGTTTTCAGGCACAAGAGACCCAGTACTTC. This gives the protein CASSFQAQETQYF.